This passage covers 5 T cell receptor beta chains from one sample sequenced in a study of CD8 T cells in ankylosing spondylitis (dated by TCRdb to about 2017). Overall study outcomes, separate from this receptor: A TCR beta motif made up of several highly homologous amino acid variants appeared to be characteristic of blood from ankylosing spondylitis patients.

Library creation used 5' RACE. Sequencing was performed on an Illumina HiSeq 2500. In TCRdb, the public reads were trimmed at Q25 with fastp and aligned with MiXCR, with productive beta chains retained. Rows matching on CDR3 protein sequence are summarized as one entry with the most common DNA and genes. For this sample there are roughly 300,000 distinct CDR3 sequences; around 7.6% appear just once. The ten largest clones capture roughly 15% of the sample. No antigen is known for these receptors. The sample taken for sequencing was blood, either unsorted or a sorted T cell fraction (not recorded which). Receptors originate from a male donor with ankylosing spondylitis.

The chain recombines TRBV7-2 with TRBJ1-1; D is possibly TRBD1 (6 bases). V lost 1 base and J 5 bases, leaving 11 bases between the germline ends. CDR3 length: 14 residues. The germline V gene encodes CDR1 SGHTA and CDR2 FQGNSA. The CDR3: CASSLGRGSTEAFF. In DNA, the CDR3 is TGTGCCAGCAGCTTAGGCAGGGGAAGTACTGAAGCTTTCTTT.

V is TRBV5-1 and J is TRBJ2-4; 9 nucleotides line up with TRBD1. CDR3 size: 15 residues. Germline CDR1 is SGHRS and CDR2 is YFSETQ. Unmatched junction bases numbered 3, after V lost 0 bases and J lost 5 bases. Written as DNA, the CDR3 is TGCGCCAGCAGCTTGGCTGGACAGGGGCAAAACATTCAGTACTTC. Translating it yields CASSLAGQGQNIQYF.

This clonotype was seen ten or more times. This rearrangement joins TRBV7-3 to TRBJ2-2, with TRBD2 identical over 7 bases. Trimming at V came to 4 bases and at J to 0 bases, leaving 5 bases not matched to a gene. The CDR3 totals 16 residues. The germline V gene has CDR1 SGHTA and CDR2 FQGTGA. Here the CDR3 reads CASSSPGTTNTGELFF. DNA of the CDR3: TGTGCCAGCAGCTCCCCCGGGACTACGAACACCGGGGAGCTGTTTTTT.

The DNA for the CDR3 is TGTGCCAGCAGTCTACAGGTGTGGGAGCAGTACTTC. Translating gives CASSLQVWEQYF. The chain joins TRBV12-3 or TRBV12-4 to TRBJ2-7; TRBD1 might be the D (5 bases). V lost 5 bases and J lost 7, with 12 bases in between. CDR3 length: 12 amino acids.

The genes are TRBV5-1 and TRBJ2-1; a possible D gene is TRBD1 (6 bases). Trimming pared 3 bases from V and 8 bases from J, leaving 15 bases between. CDR1 is SGHRS, CDR2 YFSETQ, per germline. The CDR3 runs to 14 residues. CDR3 region: CASSSFRGLDEQFF. DNA for the CDR3: TGCGCCAGCAGCTCTTTCAGGGGTTTGGATGAGCAGTTCTTC.